Detailed here is one TCR beta chain. Its antigen remains unknown. Trimming cost V 7 bases and J 7 bases, with 17 bases left between them. This CDR3 region has 13 residues. Germline V gene lookup returns CDR1 SQVTM and CDR2 ANQGSEA. This sample is part of a study of T cell repertoires in cytomegalovirus infection. Study-level information: The public TCR beta signatures pointed to both CMV infection and matching HLA type. Regarding the study as a whole: Summed public TCR beta family frequency identified CMV carriers bearing the relevant HLA. HLA-C-restricted CMV-specific TCR beta clonotypes prevailed in the ex vivo response.

TCRdb re-called the reads through MiXCR, storing one row per CDR3 protein. The table includes around 550,000 distinct CDR3 sequences, about 26% detected once. The sequence was obtained from a human donor in good health (CMV status not recorded). Some clones in this sample may be carry-over from other donors' samples. The material sequenced was PBMCs. The chain carries TRBV29-1 and TRBJ1-5; D not resolved. This chain's CDR3 is CSATRGIGQPQHF. The CDR3 nucleotides are TGCAGCGCCACGCGGGGTATAGGGCAGCCCCAGCATTTT.